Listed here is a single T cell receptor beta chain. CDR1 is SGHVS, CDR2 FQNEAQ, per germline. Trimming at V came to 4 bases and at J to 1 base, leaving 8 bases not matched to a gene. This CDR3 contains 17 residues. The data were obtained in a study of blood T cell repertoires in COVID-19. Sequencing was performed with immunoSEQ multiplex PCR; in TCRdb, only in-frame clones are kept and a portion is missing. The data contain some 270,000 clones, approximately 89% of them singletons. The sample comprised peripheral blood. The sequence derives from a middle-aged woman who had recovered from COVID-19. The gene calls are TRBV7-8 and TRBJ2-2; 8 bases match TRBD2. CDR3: CASSSGLAGWNTGELFF. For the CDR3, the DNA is TGTGCCAGCAGCTCTGGCTTAGCGGGATGGAACACCGGGGAGCTGTTTTTT.